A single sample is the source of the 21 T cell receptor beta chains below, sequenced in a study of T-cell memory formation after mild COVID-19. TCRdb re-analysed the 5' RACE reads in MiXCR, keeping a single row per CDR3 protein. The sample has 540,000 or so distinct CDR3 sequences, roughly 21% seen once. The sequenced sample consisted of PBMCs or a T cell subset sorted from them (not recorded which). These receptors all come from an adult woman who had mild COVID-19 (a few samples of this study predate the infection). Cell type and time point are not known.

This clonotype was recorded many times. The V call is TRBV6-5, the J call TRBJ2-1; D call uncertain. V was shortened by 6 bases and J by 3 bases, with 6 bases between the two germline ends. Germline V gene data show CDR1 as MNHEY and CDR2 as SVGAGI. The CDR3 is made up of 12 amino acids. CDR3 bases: TGTGCCAGCAGCCCTGACTACAATGAGCAGTTCTTC. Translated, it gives CASSPDYNEQFF.

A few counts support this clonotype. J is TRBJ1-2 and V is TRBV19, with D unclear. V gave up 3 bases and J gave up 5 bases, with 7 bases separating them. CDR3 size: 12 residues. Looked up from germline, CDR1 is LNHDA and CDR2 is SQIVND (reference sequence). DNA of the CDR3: TGTGCCAGTAGTATTTACGGGTATGGCTACACCTTC. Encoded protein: CASSIYGYGYTF.

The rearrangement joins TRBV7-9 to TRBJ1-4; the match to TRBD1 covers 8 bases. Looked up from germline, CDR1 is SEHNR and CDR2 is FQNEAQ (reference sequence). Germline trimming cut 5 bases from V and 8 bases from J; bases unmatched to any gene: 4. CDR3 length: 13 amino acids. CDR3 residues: CASSRTGSEKLFF. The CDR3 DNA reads TGTGCCAGCAGCAGGACAGGGTCCGAAAAACTGTTTTTT.

The CDR3 nucleotides are TGTGCCAGCAGCCCCGACAGGACCAATCAGCCCCAGCATTTT. Its protein product is CASSPDRTNQPQHF. The chain employs TRBV11-1 and TRBJ1-5; D perhaps matches TRBD1 (6 bases). The CDR3 totals 14 residues. Germline-derived CDR1 and CDR2 are SGHAT and FQDESV (reference sequence). V lost 5 bases and J 3 bases, leaving 11 bases between the germline ends.

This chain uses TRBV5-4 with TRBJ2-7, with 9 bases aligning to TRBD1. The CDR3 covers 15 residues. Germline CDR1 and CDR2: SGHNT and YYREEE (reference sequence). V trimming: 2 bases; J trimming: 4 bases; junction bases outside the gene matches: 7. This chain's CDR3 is CASSFPRDRVYEQYF. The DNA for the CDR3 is TGTGCCAGCAGCTTTCCCCGGGACAGGGTATACGAGCAGTACTTC.

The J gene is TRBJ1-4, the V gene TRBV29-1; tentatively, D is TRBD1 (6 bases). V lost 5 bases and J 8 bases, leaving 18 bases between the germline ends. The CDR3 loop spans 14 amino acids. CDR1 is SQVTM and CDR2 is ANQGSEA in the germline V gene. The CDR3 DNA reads TGCAGCGTTTCCCCGGGGGCAGGGAGGGAAAAACTGTTTTTT. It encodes CSVSPGAGREKLFF.

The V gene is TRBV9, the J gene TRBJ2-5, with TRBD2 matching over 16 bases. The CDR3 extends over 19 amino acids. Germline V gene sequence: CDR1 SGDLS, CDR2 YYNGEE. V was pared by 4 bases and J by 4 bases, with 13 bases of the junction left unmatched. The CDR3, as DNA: TGTGCCAGCAGCTCCCCCGGGACTAGCGGGGGGGCCTGGGGAGAGACCCAGTACTTC. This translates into CASSSPGTSGGAWGETQYF.

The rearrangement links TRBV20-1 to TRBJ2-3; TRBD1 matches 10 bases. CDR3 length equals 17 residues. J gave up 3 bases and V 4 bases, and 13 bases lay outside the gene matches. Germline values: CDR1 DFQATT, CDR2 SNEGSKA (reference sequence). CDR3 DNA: TGCAGTGCTACACCGGGACAGGGGAAGGGTGGGACAGATACGCAGTATTTT. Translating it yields CSATPGQGKGGTDTQYF.

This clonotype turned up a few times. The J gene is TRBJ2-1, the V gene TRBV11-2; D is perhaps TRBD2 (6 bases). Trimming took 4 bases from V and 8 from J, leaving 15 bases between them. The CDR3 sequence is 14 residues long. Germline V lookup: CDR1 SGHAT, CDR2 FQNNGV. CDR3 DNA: TGTGCCAGCAGCTGGGGGGATGAGGTCCATGAGCAGTTCTTC. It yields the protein CASSWGDEVHEQFF.

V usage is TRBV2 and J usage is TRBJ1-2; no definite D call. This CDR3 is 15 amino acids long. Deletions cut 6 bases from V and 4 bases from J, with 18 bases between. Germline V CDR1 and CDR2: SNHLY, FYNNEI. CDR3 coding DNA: TGTGCCAGCAGAAAGGAGGAGGCGTCGACCTATGGCTACACCTTC. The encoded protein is CASRKEEASTYGYTF.

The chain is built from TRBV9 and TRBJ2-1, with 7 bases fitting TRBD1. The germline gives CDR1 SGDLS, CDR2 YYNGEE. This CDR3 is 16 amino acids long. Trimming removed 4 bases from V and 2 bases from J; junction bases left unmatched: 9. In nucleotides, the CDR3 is TGTGCCAGCAGCCGAGACGACAGGGCGGCCTACAATGAGCAGTTCTTC. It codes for CASSRDDRAAYNEQFF.

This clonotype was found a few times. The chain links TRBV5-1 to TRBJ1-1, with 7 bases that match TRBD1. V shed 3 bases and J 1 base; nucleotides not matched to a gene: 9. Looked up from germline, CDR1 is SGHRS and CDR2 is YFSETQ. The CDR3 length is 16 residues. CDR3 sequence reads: CASSSEPRTGNTEAFF. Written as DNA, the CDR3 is TGCGCCAGCAGCTCCGAACCCAGGACAGGGAACACTGAAGCTTTCTTT.

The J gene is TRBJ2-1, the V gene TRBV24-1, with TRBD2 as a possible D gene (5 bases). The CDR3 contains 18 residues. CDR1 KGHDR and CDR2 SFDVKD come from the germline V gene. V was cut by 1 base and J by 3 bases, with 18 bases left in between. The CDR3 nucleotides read TGTGCCACCAGTGATTTTGCGACCCCGGGGTCCGGCTACAATGAGCAGTTCTTC. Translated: CATSDFATPGSGYNEQFF.

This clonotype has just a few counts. The CDR3 nucleotides are TGTGCCACCAGTGACGGAACCAGGGCCACTGAAGCTTTCTTT. Translated, it gives CATSDGTRATEAFF. The chain recombines TRBV24-1 with TRBJ1-1, with D perhaps matching TRBD1 (5 bases). The CDR3 has 14 amino acids. Trimming pared 4 bases from V and 4 bases from J, leaving 12 bases between. CDR1 is KGHDR, CDR2 SFDVKD, per germline.

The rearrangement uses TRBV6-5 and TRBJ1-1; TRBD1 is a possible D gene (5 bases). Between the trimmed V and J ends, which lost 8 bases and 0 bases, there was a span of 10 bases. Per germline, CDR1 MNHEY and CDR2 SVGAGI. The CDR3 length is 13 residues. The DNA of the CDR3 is TGTGCCAGCTACCGGGGGATGAACACTGAAGCTTTCTTT. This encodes CASYRGMNTEAFF.

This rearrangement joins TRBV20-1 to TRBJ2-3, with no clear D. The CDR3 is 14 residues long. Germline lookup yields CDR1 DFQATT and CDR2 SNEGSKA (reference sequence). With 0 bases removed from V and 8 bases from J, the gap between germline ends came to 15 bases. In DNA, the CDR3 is TGCAGTGCTAGAGAGGGGTCGGTAGGTGTTACGCAGTATTTT. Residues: CSAREGSVGVTQYF.

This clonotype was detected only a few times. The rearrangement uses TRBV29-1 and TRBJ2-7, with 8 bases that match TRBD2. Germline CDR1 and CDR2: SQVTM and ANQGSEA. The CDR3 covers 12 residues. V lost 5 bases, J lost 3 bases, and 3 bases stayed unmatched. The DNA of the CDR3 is TGCAGCGTTCGCGGGGGGAGCTACGAGCAGTACTTC. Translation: CSVRGGSYEQYF.

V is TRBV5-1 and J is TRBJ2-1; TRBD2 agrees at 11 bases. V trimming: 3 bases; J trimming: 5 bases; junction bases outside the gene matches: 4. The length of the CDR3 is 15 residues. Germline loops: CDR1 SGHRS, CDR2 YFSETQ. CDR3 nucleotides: TGCGCCAGCAGCTACTTACTAGCGGGGGACAATGAGCAGTTCTTC. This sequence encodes CASSYLLAGDNEQFF.

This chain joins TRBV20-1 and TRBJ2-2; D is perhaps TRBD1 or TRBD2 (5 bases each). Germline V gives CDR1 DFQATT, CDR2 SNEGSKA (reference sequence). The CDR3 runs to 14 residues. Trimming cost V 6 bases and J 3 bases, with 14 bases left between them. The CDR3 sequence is CSARQGRYTGELFF. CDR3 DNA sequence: TGCAGTGCCCGTCAGGGACGGTACACCGGGGAGCTGTTTTTT.

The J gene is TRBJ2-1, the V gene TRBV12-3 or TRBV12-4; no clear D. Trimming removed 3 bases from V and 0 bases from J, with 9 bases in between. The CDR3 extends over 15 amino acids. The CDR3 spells CASSFRVNSYNEQFF. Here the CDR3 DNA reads TGTGCCAGCAGTTTTCGGGTAAACTCCTACAATGAGCAGTTCTTC.

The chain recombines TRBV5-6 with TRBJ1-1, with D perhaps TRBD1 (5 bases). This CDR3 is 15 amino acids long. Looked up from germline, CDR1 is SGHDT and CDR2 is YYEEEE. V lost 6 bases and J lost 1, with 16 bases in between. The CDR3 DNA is TGTGCCAGCATCATCGGGGGGAAGGGGAACACTGAAGCTTTCTTT. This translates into CASIIGGKGNTEAFF.